The 5 T cell receptor beta chains in this list originate from one sample, sequenced in a study of OX40 agonist ivuxolimab in advanced cancers. TCRdb's copy holds only in-frame clones and misses some; the assay was immunoSEQ multiplex PCR. This sample has 90,000 to 100,000 clones, with about 96% found just once. This specimen was CD4+ or CD8+ T cells sorted from blood, taken in a trial of the OX40 agonist ivuxolimab. The receptors were gathered from an adult with an advanced solid tumor such as melanoma, head and neck, liver or kidney cancer.

This clone showed up just a few times. The chain uses TRBV6-5 and TRBJ2-7; 7 nucleotides match TRBD1. Germline CDR1 and CDR2: MNHEY and SVGAGI. The CDR3 sequence is 15 residues long. V trimming: 2 bases; J trimming: 1 base; junction bases outside the gene matches: 5. The CDR3 here is CASSYEGQPSYEQYF. The CDR3 DNA is TGTGCCAGCAGTTACGAGGGACAGCCTTCCTACGAGCAGTACTTC.

The CDR3 DNA sequence: TGTGCCAGTAGTATAGAGCGGGGGGCCTACAATGAGCAGTTCTTC. Residues: CASSIERGAYNEQFF. The chain combines TRBV19 with TRBJ2-1; TRBD2 aligns across 8 bases. V lost 0 bases and J lost 2; bases outside the gene matches: 0. Germline V gene sequence: CDR1 LNHDA, CDR2 SQIVND (reference sequence). The CDR3 runs 15 residues.

The chain is built from TRBV5-5 and TRBJ1-1, with unresolved D. Trimming left V 0 bases short and J 0 bases short, with 12 bases between. Germline CDR1 reads SGHKS; CDR2 reads YYEKEE (reference sequence). The CDR3 has 16 amino acids. CDR3 nucleotide sequence: TGTGCCAGCAGCTTGGAGCTGACCGAGATGAACACTGAAGCTTTCTTT. Amino acids: CASSLELTEMNTEAFF.

The chain combines TRBV7-9 with TRBJ2-1; TRBD2 matches 9 bases. The CDR3 runs to 15 residues. Looked up from germline, CDR1 is SEHNR and CDR2 is FQNEAQ (reference sequence). The V and J ends lost 0 bases and 5 bases, in that order; junction bases with no gene match: 2. CDR3 loop: CASSLASGSDNEQFF. CDR3 in DNA: TGTGCCAGCAGCTTAGCTAGCGGGAGCGACAATGAGCAGTTCTTC. Full variable domain (outside the CDR3, taken from reference TRBV7-9 and TRBJ2-1): DTGVSQNPRHKITKRGQNVTFRCDPISEHNRLYWYRQTLGQGPEFLTYFQNEAQLEKSRLLSDRFSAERPKGSFSTLEIQRTEQGDSAMYLCASSLASGSDNEQFFGPGTRLTVL.

This chain links TRBV5-6 with TRBJ2-7; unclear D gene. Trimming left V 3 bases short and J 0 bases short, with 7 bases between. Germline lookup yields CDR1 SGHDT and CDR2 YYEEEE. This CDR3 has 13 residues. The CDR3 sequence is CASSSTSSYEQYF. The CDR3 bases are TGTGCCAGCAGCTCCACGAGCTCCTACGAGCAGTACTTC.